A selection of T cell receptor beta chains follows, all from one sample in a study of control samples from healthy donors and cancer patients. Method: immunoSEQ multiplex PCR; TCRdb's copy keeps in-frame clones and lacks some. The repertoire holds approximately 170,000 clones, with 90% to 95% as singletons. The source material was blood. Receptors were obtained from a woman aged 25-40 years in good health. The CDR3 runs from the conserved cysteine through the conserved F or W.

v_call cdr3_aa
TRBV12-3/TRBV12-4 CASSSGQGYEQYF
TRBV24-1 CATSPLGGVGELFF
TRBV7-2 CASSLAIRDADTQYF
TRBV5-6 CASSLPLSTDTQYF
TRBV5-6 CASRGTGMSSGANVLTF
TRBV5-1 CASSSQQGGYGNSPLHF
TRBV4-1 CASSQVLGNQPQHF
TRBV5-1 CASSLWTGALADGYTF
TRBV19 CASSVGTGGRQPQHF
TRBV20-1 CSASDYGYTF
TRBV6-6 CASSGQGKDEQYF
TRBV7-9 CASLSGSGWYF
TRBV6-5 CASSFGMNTEAFF
TRBV5-1 CASSLSGPGSGDGYTF
TRBV9 CASSVGIAGIGQETQYF
TRBV6-5 CASSYSRLGAKQYF
TRBV24-1 CATSDTQGGREQFF
TRBV4-3 CASSQTSGSLNIQYF